Listed here are 11 T cell receptor beta chains from one sample, sequenced in a study of blood T cell repertoires in COVID-19. The method was immunoSEQ multiplex PCR; TCRdb's version includes in-frame clones alone and lacks a portion of them. The sample has 50,000 or so clones; 75% to 90% are singletons. The sequencing input was peripheral blood. These receptors all stem from a man between 65 and 85 years old with acute or convalescent COVID-19.

This chain joins TRBV11-2 and TRBJ1-4; no firm D call. CDR1 SGHAT and CDR2 FQNNGV come from the germline V gene. V dropped 0 bases and J dropped 10 bases, with 9 bases sitting between them. This CDR3 is built from 13 residues. CDR3 region: CASSLDREAKLFF. The CDR3 nucleotides are TGTGCCAGCAGCTTAGATCGTGAAGCAAAACTGTTTTTT.

This clone was observed once. The gene calls are TRBV2 and TRBJ1-6; D gene ambiguous. Germline loops: CDR1 SNHLY, CDR2 FYNNEI. The length of the CDR3 is 13 residues. With 6 bases removed from V and 9 bases from J, the gap between germline ends came to 12 bases. The CDR3 loop reads CASSELTVSPLHF. CDR3 in DNA: TGTGCCAGCAGCGAGTTAACGGTTTCACCCCTCCACTTT.

The chain joins TRBV5-1 to TRBJ1-2; D call uncertain. This CDR3 region has 15 residues. The ends were cut back, 0 bases at V and 0 bases at J, with 9 bases in the middle. CDR1 is SGHRS, CDR2 YFSETQ, per germline. CDR3 in amino acids: CASSLAGVANYGYTF. The CDR3 bases are TGCGCCAGCAGCTTGGCCGGGGTAGCTAACTATGGCTACACCTTC.

This clone was seen only a few times. J is TRBJ1-2 and V is TRBV14, with D possibly being TRBD1 (5 bases). The CDR3 totals 15 residues. V gave up 0 bases and J gave up 7 bases, with 15 bases separating them. Germline V gene lookup returns CDR1 SGHDN and CDR2 FVKESK. The CDR3 nucleotides are TGTGCCAGCAGCCAAGATTGGAGGGGCAGTGGTGGCTACACCTTC. It specifies CASSQDWRGSGGYTF.

In its sample, this clone was seen a few times. V and J are TRBV21-1 and TRBJ1-2. TRBV21-1 is flagged as a pseudogene. CDR3 length equals 13 residues. CDR3 sequence reads: CAIPRRVNYGYTF. The CDR3 DNA is TGTGCCATCCCAAGGAGGGTTAACTATGGCTACACCTTC.

The chain couples TRBV3-1 (or the pseudogene TRBV3-2) to TRBJ1-5; D not certain. Germline assignment: CDR1 LGHDT and CDR2 YNNKEL (reference sequence). The CDR3 runs to 13 residues. Trimming removed 1 base at V and 6 bases at J, with 7 bases between. The CDR3 DNA sequence: TGTGCCAGCAGCCAAGGAGGGAGTCAGCCCCAGCATTTT. This sequence encodes CASSQGGSQPQHF.

The V gene is TRBV6-4, the J gene TRBJ2-1, with 7 bases lining up with TRBD2. The CDR3 contains 13 residues. V lost 5 bases, J lost 8 bases, and 6 bases stayed unmatched. The germline gives CDR1 MRHNA, CDR2 SNTAGT. In DNA form, the CDR3 reads TGTGCCAGCAGTCGGACTAGATATGATGAGCAGTTCTTC. This gives the protein CASSRTRYDEQFF.

V and J are TRBV6-1 and TRBJ1-5; D call uncertain. CDR1 and CDR2 from the germline V gene are MNHNS and SASEGT. Deletions cut 2 bases from V and 2 bases from J, with 10 bases between. This CDR3 is 15 amino acids long. As DNA, the CDR3 is TGTGCCAGCAGTGAACTCCCTGCGGGCAATCAGCCCCAGCATTTT. Amino acid sequence: CASSELPAGNQPQHF.

A single count supports this clone. The V call is TRBV19, the J call TRBJ2-5, with 7 nucleotides matching TRBD2. Germline V gene sequence: CDR1 LNHDA, CDR2 SQIVND (reference sequence). There are 13 residues in the CDR3. The V segment lost 5 bases and the J segment 2 bases; nucleotides outside the gene matches: 2. The CDR3, as DNA: TGTGCCAGTAGTCGGGAGGTACAAGAGACCCAGTACTTC. Its protein is CASSREVQETQYF.

The rearrangement links TRBV27 to TRBJ2-6; TRBD2 aligns across 8 bases. CDR1 and CDR2 from the germline V gene are MNHEY and SMNVEV (reference sequence). The CDR3 length is 19 residues. J gave up 2 bases and V 6 bases, and 15 bases lay outside the gene matches. CDR3 in amino acids: CASSSFGVAGGAGANVLTF. CDR3 coding DNA: TGTGCCAGCAGCTCCTTTGGTGTGGCGGGAGGTGCTGGGGCCAACGTCCTGACTTTC. The whole variable domain, filled in from reference TRBV27 and TRBJ2-6, reads EAQVTQNPRYLITVTGKKLTVTCSQNMNHEYMSWYRQDPGLGLRQIYYSMNVEVTDKGDVPEGYKVSRKEKRNFPLILESPSPNQTSLYFCASSSFGVAGGAGANVLTFGAGSRLTVL.

This sequence joins TRBV19 and TRBJ1-4; 8 nucleotides align to TRBD1. The CDR3 spans 16 residues. The trim removed 8 bases at V and 0 bases at J, leaving 8 bases unmatched. CDR1 LNHDA and CDR2 SQIVND come from the germline V gene (reference sequence). In nucleotides, the CDR3 is TGTGCCAGTGCCAGGGGGCGTCAGGCAACTAATGAAAAACTGTTTTTT. The encoded protein is CASARGRQATNEKLFF.